Only a few counts were recorded for the clone carrying this T cell receptor (beta chain). Its target is not known. A read error is possible here, since a much larger clone lies one base away. The sample belongs to a study of tumor-infiltrating lymphocytes in primary liver carcinoma. Findings of the study overall: Tumor region pairs overlapped more than did tumor-adjacent and tumor-blood pairs.

V dropped 4 bases and J dropped 7 bases, with 16 bases sitting between them. The CDR3 sequence is 15 residues long. CDR1 ENHRY and CDR2 SYGVKD come from the germline V gene. Co-extraction yielded RNA and DNA from approximately 22-30 mg of unsorted bulk tissue. Priming with a constant-region primer yielded TCR beta cDNA from around 0.45 ug total RNA. What produced the TCR beta libraries was three nested multiplex PCR rounds using slightly modified ARM-PCR. TRBV1-TRBV30 forward primers paired with a C-beta reverse primer drove the first two PCR rounds, ten to eleven cycles each. TCRdb analysed the multiplex PCR reads with MiXCR anew, one entry per CDR3 protein. The data contain about 96,000 distinct CDR3 sequences, 55% to 75% of them singletons.

The material sequenced was tumor-adjacent normal liver tissue. This receptor was taken from a man aged 40-49 years with primary liver carcinoma and hepatitis B virus infection. V gene TRBV10-3 combines with J gene TRBJ2-2; no firm D call. The CDR3 DNA sequence: TGTGCCATCAGTGCGATGGCGCAGGAGAACGGGGAGCTGTTTTTT. Translated: CAISAMAQENGELFF.